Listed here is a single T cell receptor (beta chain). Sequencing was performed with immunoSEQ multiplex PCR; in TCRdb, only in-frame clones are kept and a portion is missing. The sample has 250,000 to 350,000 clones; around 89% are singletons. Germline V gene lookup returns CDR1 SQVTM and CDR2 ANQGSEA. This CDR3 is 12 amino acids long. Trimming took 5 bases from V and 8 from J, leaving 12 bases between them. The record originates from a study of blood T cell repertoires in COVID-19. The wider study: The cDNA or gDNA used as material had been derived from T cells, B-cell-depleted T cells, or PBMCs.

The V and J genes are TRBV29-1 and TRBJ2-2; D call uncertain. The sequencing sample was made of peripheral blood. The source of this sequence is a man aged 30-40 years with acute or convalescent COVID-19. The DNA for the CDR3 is TGCAGCGTTCATATATCGGGTGGGGAGCTGTTTTTT. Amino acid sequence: CSVHISGGELFF.